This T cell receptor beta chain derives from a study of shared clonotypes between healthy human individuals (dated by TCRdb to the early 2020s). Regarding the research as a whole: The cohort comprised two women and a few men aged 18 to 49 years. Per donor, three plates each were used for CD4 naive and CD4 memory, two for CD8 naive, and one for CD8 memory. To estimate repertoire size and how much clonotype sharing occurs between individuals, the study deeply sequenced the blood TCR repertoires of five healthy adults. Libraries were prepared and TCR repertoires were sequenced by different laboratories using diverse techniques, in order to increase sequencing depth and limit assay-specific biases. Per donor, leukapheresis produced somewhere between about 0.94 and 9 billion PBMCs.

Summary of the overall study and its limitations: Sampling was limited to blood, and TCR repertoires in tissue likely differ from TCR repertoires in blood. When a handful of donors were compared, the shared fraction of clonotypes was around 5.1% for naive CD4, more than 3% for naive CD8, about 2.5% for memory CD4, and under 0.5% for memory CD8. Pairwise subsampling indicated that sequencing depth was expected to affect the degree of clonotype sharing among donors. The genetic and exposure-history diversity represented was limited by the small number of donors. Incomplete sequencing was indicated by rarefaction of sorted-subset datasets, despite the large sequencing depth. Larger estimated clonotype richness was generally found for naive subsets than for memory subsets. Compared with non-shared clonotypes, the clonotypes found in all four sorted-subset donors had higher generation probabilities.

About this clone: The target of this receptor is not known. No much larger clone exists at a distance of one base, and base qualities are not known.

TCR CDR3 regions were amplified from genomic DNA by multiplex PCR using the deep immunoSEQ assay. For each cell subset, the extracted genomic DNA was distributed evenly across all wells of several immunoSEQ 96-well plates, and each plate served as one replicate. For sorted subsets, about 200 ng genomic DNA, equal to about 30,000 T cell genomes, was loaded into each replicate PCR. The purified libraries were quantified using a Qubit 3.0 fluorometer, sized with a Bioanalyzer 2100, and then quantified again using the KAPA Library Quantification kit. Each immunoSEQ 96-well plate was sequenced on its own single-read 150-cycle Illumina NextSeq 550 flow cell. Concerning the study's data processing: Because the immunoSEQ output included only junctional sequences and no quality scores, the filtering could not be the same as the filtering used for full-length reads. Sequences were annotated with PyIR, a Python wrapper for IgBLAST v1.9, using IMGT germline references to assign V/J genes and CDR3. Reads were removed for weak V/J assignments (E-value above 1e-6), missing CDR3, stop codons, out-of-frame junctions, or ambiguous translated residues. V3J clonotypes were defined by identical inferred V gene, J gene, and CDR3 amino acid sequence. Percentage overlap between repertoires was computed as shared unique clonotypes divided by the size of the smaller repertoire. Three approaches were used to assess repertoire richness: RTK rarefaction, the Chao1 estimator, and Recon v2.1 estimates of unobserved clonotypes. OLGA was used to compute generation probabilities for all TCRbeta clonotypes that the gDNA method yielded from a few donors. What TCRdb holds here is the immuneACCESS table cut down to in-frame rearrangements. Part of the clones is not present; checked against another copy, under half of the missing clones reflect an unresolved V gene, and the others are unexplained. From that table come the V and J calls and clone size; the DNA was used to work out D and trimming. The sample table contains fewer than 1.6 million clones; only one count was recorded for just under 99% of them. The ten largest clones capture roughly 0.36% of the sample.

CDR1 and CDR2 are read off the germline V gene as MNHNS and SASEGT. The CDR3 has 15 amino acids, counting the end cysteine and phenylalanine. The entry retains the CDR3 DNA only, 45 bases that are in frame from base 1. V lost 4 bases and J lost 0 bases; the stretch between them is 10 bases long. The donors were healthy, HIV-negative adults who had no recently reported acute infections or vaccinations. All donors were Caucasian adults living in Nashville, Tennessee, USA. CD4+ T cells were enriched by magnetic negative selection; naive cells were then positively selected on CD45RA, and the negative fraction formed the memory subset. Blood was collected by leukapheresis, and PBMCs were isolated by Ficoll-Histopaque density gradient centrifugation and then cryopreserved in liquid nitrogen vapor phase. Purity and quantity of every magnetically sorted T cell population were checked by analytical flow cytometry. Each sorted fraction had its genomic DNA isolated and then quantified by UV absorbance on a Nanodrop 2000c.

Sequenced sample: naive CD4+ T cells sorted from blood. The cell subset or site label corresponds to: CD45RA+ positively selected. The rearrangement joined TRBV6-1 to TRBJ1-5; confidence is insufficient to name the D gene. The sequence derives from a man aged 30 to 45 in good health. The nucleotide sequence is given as TGTGCCAGCAGTGGAAAGACGGATAGCAATCAGCCCCAGCATTTT. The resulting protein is CASSGKTDSNQPQHF.